Described below is a single T cell receptor beta chain sequence and its context. This specimen belongs to a study of CD8 T cells in Susac syndrome. Under recently defined diagnostic criteria, the patients with Susac syndrome qualified as having definite or probable disease. A quantity of about 0.5 to 1 ug RNA underwent reverse transcription using random hexamers. TCRdb recomputed calls from the immunoSEQ multiplex PCR reads with MiXCR, one row per CDR3 protein. The table records approximately 100,000 distinct CDR3 sequences, 94% of them present only once. V lost 6 bases to trimming and J lost 1 base, with 9 bases between them. The CDR3 loop spans 14 amino acids. From germline, CDR1 is MNHEY and CDR2 SVGAGI.

The clonotype comes from a human donor with Susac syndrome. Input material: CD8+ T cells from PBMCs. The genes are TRBV6-5 and TRBJ2-2; D is ambiguous. The CDR3 sequence is CASSPTENTGELFF. The DNA of the CDR3 is TGTGCCAGCAGCCCCACAGAGAACACCGGGGAGCTGTTTTTT.